The following is a T cell receptor (beta chain) sequence with its context. Its antigen remains unknown. This sample was taken from a study of OX40 agonist ivuxolimab in advanced cancers. Study-level background: The diagnoses of dose-escalation patients were hepatocellular carcinoma, melanoma, renal cell or head and neck cancer.

The data were produced by immunoSEQ multiplex PCR, yet TCRdb's version contains in-frame clones alone and is incomplete. The sample carries over 50,000 clones, roughly 84% recorded once. In germline, CDR1 is SGHRS, CDR2 YFSETQ. V lost 0 bases and J lost 1, with 7 bases in between. This CDR3 region has 14 residues. Study-level results: Low normalized clonal expansion also occurred in some nonresponding patients.

The V gene is TRBV5-1, the J gene TRBJ1-1, with D maybe TRBD1 (5 bases). Sequenced here: CD4+ or CD8+ T cells sorted from blood, sampled in a trial of the OX40 agonist ivuxolimab. The TCR sequence derives from an adult with an advanced solid tumor such as melanoma, head and neck, liver or kidney cancer. The CDR3 DNA reads TGCGCCAGCAGCTTGGGGGACGGGAACACTGAAGCTTTCTTT. The encoded protein is CASSLGDGNTEAFF.